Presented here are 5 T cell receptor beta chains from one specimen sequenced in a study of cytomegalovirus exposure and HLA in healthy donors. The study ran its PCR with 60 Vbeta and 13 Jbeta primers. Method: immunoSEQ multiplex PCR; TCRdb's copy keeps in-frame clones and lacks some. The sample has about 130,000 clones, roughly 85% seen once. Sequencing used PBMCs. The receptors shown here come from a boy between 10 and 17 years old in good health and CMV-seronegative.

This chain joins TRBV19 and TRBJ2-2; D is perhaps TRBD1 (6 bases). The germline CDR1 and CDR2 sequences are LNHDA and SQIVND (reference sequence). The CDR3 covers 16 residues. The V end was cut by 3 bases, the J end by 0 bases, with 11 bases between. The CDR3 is CASSIVGTTNTGELFF. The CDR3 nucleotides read TGTGCCAGTAGTATCGTCGGGACAACGAACACCGGGGAGCTGTTTTTT.

CDR3 protein: CASSFGQEGLTF. The CDR3 nucleotides are TGCGCCAGCAGCTTCGGACAGGAAGGGTTGACTTTC. This chain uses TRBV5-1 with TRBJ2-6; 7 bases fit TRBD1. V lost 2 bases and J lost 17; bases outside the gene matches: 7. From germline, CDR1 is SGHRS and CDR2 YFSETQ. The CDR3 contains 12 residues.

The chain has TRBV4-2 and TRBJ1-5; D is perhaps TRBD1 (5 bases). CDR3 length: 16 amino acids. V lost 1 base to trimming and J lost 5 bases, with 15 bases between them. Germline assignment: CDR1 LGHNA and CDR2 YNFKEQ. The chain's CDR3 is CASSQGSQGGYQPQHF. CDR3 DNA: TGTGCCAGCAGCCAAGGCTCCCAGGGTGGTTATCAGCCCCAGCATTTT.

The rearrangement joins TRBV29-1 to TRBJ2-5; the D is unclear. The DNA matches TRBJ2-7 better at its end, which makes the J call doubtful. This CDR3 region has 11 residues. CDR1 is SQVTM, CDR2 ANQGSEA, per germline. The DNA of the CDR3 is TGCAGCGTTGACCTAGGAGTCGAGCAGTACTTC. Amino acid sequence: CSVDLGVEQYF.

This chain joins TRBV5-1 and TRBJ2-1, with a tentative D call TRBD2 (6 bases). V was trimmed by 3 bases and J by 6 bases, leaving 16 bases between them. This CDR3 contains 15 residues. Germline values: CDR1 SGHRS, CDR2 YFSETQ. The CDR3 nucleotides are TGCGCCAGCAGCTGGGACTCCCGAGTCGGCAATGAGCAGTTCTTC. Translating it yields CASSWDSRVGNEQFF.